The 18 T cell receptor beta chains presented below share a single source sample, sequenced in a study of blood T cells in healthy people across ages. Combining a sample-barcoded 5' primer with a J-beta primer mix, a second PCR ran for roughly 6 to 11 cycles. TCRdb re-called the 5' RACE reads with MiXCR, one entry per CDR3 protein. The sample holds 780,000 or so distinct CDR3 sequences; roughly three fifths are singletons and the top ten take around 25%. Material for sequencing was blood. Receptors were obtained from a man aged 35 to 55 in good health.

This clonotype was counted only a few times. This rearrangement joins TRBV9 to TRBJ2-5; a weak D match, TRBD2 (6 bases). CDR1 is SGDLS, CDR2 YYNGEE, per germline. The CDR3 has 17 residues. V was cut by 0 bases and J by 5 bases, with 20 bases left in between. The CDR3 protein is CASSVGDVAGPRETQYF. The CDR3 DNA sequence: TGTGCCAGCAGCGTAGGGGACGTTGCGGGGCCGCGGGAGACCCAGTACTTC.

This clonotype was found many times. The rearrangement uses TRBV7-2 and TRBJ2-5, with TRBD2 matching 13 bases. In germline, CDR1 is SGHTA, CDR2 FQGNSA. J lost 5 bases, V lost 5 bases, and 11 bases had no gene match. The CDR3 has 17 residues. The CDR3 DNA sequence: TGTGCCAGCAGCGCACTACCCGGACTAGCGGGAGTGGAGACCCAGTACTTC. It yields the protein CASSALPGLAGVETQYF. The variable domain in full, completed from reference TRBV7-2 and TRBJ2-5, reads GAGVSQSPSNKVTEKGKDVELRCDPISGHTALYWYRQSLGQGLEFLIYFQGNSAPDKSGLPSDRFSAERTGGSVSTLTIQRTQQEDSAVYLCASSALPGLAGVETQYFGPGTRLLVL.

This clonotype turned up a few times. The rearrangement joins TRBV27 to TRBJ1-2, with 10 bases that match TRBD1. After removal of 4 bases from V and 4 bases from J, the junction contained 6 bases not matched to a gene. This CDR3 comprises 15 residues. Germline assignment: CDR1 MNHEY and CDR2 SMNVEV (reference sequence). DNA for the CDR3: TGTGCCAGCAGTTACCGGGGACAGGGGATCTATGGCTACACCTTC. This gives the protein CASSYRGQGIYGYTF.

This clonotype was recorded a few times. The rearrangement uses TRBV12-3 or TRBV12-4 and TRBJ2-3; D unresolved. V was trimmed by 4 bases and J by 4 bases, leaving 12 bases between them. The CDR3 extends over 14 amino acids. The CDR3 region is CASSSDSTADTQYF. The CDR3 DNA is TGTGCCAGCAGTTCCGACTCTACCGCAGATACGCAGTATTTT.

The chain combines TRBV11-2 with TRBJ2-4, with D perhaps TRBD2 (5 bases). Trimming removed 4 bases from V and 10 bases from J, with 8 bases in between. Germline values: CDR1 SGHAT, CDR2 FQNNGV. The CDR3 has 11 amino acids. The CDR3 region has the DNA TGTGCCAGCAGCTCATGGAGGATTCAGTACTTC. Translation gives CASSSWRIQYF. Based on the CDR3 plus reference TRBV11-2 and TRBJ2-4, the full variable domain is EAGVAQSPRYKIIEKRQSVAFWCNPISGHATLYWYQQILGQGPKLLIQFQNNGVVDDSQLPKDRFSAERLKGVDSTLKIQPAKLEDSAVYLCASSSWRIQYFGAGTRLSVL.

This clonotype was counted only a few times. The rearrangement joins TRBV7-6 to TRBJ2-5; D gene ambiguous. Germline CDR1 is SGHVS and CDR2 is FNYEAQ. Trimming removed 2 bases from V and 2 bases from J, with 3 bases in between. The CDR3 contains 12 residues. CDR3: CASSLMQETQYF. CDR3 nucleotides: TGTGCCAGCAGCTTAATGCAAGAGACCCAGTACTTC.

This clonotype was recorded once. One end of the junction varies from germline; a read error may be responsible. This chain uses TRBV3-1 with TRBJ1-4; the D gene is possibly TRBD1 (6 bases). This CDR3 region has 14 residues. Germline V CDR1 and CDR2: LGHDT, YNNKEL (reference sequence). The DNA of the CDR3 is TGTGACAGCAGCAAGTCGGAAGGGGGAGAAAAACTGTTTTTT. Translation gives CDSSKSEGGEKLFF.

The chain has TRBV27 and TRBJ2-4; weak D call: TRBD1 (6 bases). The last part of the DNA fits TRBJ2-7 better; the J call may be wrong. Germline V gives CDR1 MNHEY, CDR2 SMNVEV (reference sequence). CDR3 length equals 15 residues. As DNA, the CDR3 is TGTGCCAGCAGTTTTTTTTTGGGGGCTGGTTACGAGCAGTACTTC. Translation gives CASSFFLGAGYEQYF.

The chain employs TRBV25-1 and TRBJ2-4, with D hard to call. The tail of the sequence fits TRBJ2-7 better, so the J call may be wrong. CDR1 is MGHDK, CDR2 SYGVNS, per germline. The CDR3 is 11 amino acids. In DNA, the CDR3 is TGTGCCAGCAGTGACCCATCCGAGCAGTACTTC. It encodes CASSDPSEQYF.

This CDR3 reads CASSNGEANTQYF. CDR3 DNA: TGCGCCAGCAGCAACGGGGAAGCGAATACGCAGTATTTT. The J gene is TRBJ2-3, the V gene TRBV4-1; tentative D call: TRBD2 (5 bases). V was shortened by 5 bases and J by 7 bases, with 13 bases between the two germline ends. The length of the CDR3 is 13 residues. Germline V gives CDR1 MGHRA, CDR2 YSYEKL.

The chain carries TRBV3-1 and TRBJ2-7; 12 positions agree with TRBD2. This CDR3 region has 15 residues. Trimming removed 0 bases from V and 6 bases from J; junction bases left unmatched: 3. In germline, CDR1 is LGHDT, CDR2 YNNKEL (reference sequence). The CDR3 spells CASSQEPSGRVEQYF. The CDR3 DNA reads TGTGCCAGCAGCCAAGAACCTAGCGGGAGGGTCGAGCAGTACTTC.

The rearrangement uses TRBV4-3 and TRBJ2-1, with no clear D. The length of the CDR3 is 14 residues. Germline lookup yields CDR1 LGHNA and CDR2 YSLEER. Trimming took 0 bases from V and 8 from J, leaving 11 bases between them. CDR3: CASSQDLLRDEQFF. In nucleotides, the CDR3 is TGCGCCAGCAGCCAAGATCTTTTGAGAGATGAGCAGTTCTTC.

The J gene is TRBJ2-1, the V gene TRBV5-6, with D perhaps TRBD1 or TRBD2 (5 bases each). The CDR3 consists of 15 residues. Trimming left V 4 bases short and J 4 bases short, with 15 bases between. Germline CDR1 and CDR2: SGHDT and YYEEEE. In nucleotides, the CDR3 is TGTGCCAGCAGCCCCGGGGCCATGGGGTACAATGAGCAGTTCTTC. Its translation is CASSPGAMGYNEQFF.

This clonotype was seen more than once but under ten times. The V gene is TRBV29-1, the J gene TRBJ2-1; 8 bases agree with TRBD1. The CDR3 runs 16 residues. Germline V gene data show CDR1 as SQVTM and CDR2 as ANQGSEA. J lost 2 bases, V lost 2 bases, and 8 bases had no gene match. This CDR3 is CSVERTGTGAYNEQFF. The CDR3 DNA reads TGCAGCGTTGAAAGGACAGGGACCGGGGCCTACAATGAGCAGTTCTTC.

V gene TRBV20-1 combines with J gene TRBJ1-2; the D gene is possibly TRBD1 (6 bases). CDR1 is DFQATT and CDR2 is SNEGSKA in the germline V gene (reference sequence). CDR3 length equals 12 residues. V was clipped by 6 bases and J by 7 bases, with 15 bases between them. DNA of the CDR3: TGCAGTGCCAAGCAGGGGTTCGGTGGCTACACCTTC. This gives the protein CSAKQGFGGYTF.

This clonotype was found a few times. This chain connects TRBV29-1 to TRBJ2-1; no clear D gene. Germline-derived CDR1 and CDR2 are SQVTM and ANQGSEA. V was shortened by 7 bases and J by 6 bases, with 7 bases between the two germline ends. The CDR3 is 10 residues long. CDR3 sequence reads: CSAGLNEQFF. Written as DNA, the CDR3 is TGCAGCGCCGGTCTCAATGAGCAGTTCTTC.

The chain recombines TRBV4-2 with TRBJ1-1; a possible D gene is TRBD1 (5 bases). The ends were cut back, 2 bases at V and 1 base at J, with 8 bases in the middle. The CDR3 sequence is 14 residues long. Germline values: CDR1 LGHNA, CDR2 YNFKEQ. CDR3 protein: CASSQLGQNTEAFF. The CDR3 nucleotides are TGTGCCAGCAGCCAATTAGGACAGAACACTGAAGCTTTCTTT.

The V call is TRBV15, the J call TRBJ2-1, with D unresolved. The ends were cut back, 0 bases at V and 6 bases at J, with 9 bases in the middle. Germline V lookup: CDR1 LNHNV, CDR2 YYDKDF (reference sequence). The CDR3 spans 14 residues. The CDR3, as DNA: TGTGCCACCAGCAGAGAACGTGGCAGCAATGAGCAGTTCTTC. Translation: CATSRERGSNEQFF.